A selection of T cell receptor beta chains follows, all from one sample in a study of T cells in Graves' hyperthyroidism and ophthalmopathy. Each CDR3 protein is one row after TCRdb ran MiXCR on the multiplex PCR reads. The table has hundreds of thousands of distinct CDR3 sequences, roughly 14% seen once. The material sequenced was blood. These receptors all come from a man in his late teens or twenties with Graves' ophthalmopathy. CDR3s include the opening cysteine and the closing phenylalanine or tryptophan. A D gene is named only where the DNA matches it firmly. Size is omitted from some rows. Given values are once, few, many or a class for expanded clones.

d_call: -; clone_size: many; cdr3_length: 12; v_call: TRBV20-1; j_call: TRBJ1-1; cdr3_aa: CSARSLNTEAFF; cdr3_nt: TGCAGTGCCAGGTCGTTGAACACTGAAGCTTTCTTT
d_call: TRBD1; clone_size: few; cdr3_length: 14; v_call: TRBV6-1; j_call: TRBJ1-1; cdr3_aa: CASSTYRGSTEAFF; cdr3_nt: TGTGCCAGCAGTACTTACAGGGGGAGCACTGAAGCTTTCTTT
d_call: -; clone_size: -; cdr3_length: 16; v_call: TRBV6-9; j_call: TRBJ2-5; cdr3_aa: CASSYQTSGGRETQYF; cdr3_nt: TGTGCCAGCAGTTACCAAACCTCCGGTGGGCGAGAGACCCAGTACTTC
d_call: -; clone_size: few; cdr3_length: 10; v_call: TRBV12-3/TRBV12-4; j_call: TRBJ2-3; cdr3_aa: CATPEDTQYF; cdr3_nt: TGTGCCACCCCAGAGGATACGCAGTATTTT
d_call: TRBD1; clone_size: few; cdr3_length: 14; v_call: TRBV7-9; j_call: TRBJ1-6; cdr3_aa: CASSPRTGTSPLHF; cdr3_nt: TGTGCCAGCAGCCCCCGGACAGGGACTTCACCCCTCCACTTT
d_call: TRBD1; clone_size: -; cdr3_length: 15; v_call: TRBV20-1; j_call: TRBJ2-4; cdr3_aa: CSATPGQGTKNIQYF; cdr3_nt: TGCAGTGCTACACCGGGACAGGGGACCAAAAACATTCAGTACTTC
d_call: -; clone_size: many; cdr3_length: 14; v_call: TRBV3-1; j_call: TRBJ2-3; cdr3_aa: CASRLTGGADTQYF; cdr3_nt: TGTGCCAGCAGACTTACAGGGGGGGCAGATACGCAGTATTTT
d_call: TRBD1; clone_size: few; cdr3_length: 14; v_call: TRBV27; j_call: TRBJ2-7; cdr3_aa: CASSSGQGKGEQYF; cdr3_nt: TGTGCCAGCAGCTCCGGACAGGGGAAAGGCGAGCAGTACTTC
d_call: TRBD2; clone_size: -; cdr3_length: 16; v_call: TRBV6-2/TRBV6-3; j_call: TRBJ2-7; cdr3_aa: CASSYRIDSGDYEQYF; cdr3_nt: TGTGCCAGCAGTTACAGGATTGATAGCGGGGATTACGAGCAGTACTTC
d_call: -; clone_size: many; cdr3_length: 13; v_call: TRBV18; j_call: TRBJ2-7; cdr3_aa: CASSPGFSYEQYF; cdr3_nt: TGTGCCAGCTCACCGGGGTTCTCCTACGAGCAGTACTTC
d_call: -; clone_size: -; cdr3_length: 15; v_call: TRBV15; j_call: TRBJ1-4; cdr3_aa: CATGAQEFFDEKLFF; cdr3_nt: TGTGCCACCGGAGCACAGGAATTTTTTGATGAAAAACTGTTTTTT
d_call: -; clone_size: many; cdr3_length: 13; v_call: TRBV12-3/TRBV12-4; j_call: TRBJ1-1; cdr3_aa: CASSLGTSTEAFF; cdr3_nt: TGTGCCAGCAGTTTAGGGACCTCAACTGAAGCTTTCTTT
d_call: -; clone_size: few; cdr3_length: 15; v_call: TRBV6-1; j_call: TRBJ2-3; cdr3_aa: CASIRNEGGPDTQYF; cdr3_nt: TGTGCCAGCATTAGGAACGAGGGGGGGCCGGATACGCAGTATTTT
d_call: -; clone_size: many; cdr3_length: 13; v_call: TRBV20-1; j_call: TRBJ2-1; cdr3_aa: CSQRELDYNEQFF; cdr3_nt: TGCAGTCAGAGGGAGTTGGACTACAATGAGCAGTTCTTC
d_call: TRBD1; clone_size: -; cdr3_length: 16; v_call: TRBV6-2/TRBV6-3; j_call: TRBJ2-7; cdr3_aa: CAGTPWGQQSSYEQYF; cdr3_nt: TGTGCCGGCACCCCTTGGGGACAGCAAAGCTCCTACGAGCAGTACTTC
d_call: -; clone_size: many; cdr3_length: 13; v_call: TRBV12-3/TRBV12-4; j_call: TRBJ1-2; cdr3_aa: CASSPGRFYGYTF; cdr3_nt: TGTGCCAGCAGCCCTGGCCGATTCTATGGCTACACCTTC
d_call: TRBD2; clone_size: many; cdr3_length: 18; v_call: TRBV7-9; j_call: TRBJ2-5; cdr3_aa: CASSSTSGGAPSWETQYF; cdr3_nt: TGTGCCAGCAGCTCGACTAGCGGGGGGGCGCCGAGTTGGGAGACCCAGTACTTC
d_call: -; clone_size: many; cdr3_length: 13; v_call: TRBV6-5; j_call: TRBJ1-2; cdr3_aa: CASSYMAGDGYTF; cdr3_nt: TGTGCCAGCAGTTACATGGCAGGGGACGGCTACACCTTC
d_call: -; clone_size: many; cdr3_length: 13; v_call: TRBV5-6; j_call: TRBJ2-2; cdr3_aa: CASSSEMVGELFF; cdr3_nt: TGTGCCAGCAGCTCGGAGATGGTCGGGGAGCTGTTTTTT
d_call: -; clone_size: few; cdr3_length: 13; v_call: TRBV27; j_call: TRBJ2-1; cdr3_aa: CASKGGWNNEQFF; cdr3_nt: TGTGCCAGCAAAGGGGGGTGGAACAATGAGCAGTTCTTC
d_call: TRBD1; clone_size: many; cdr3_length: 16; v_call: TRBV20-1; j_call: TRBJ1-2; cdr3_aa: CSARVRTGPKGDGYTF; cdr3_nt: TGCAGTGCTAGAGTGAGGACAGGACCTAAGGGGGATGGCTACACCTTC
d_call: -; clone_size: many; cdr3_length: 13; v_call: TRBV12-3/TRBV12-4; j_call: TRBJ2-2; cdr3_aa: CASSLSDTGELFF; cdr3_nt: TGTGCCAGCAGTTTAAGCGACACCGGGGAGCTGTTTTTT
d_call: -; clone_size: -; cdr3_length: 14; v_call: TRBV6-1; j_call: TRBJ2-1; cdr3_aa: CASSIGLEVNEQFF; cdr3_nt: TGTGCCAGCAGCATCGGGCTAGAAGTCAATGAGCAGTTCTTC
d_call: -; clone_size: many; cdr3_length: 14; v_call: TRBV2; j_call: TRBJ1-6; cdr3_aa: CASSEVLDGSPLHF; cdr3_nt: TGTGCCAGCAGTGAAGTTCTTGATGGCTCACCCCTCCACTTT
d_call: -; clone_size: -; cdr3_length: 14; v_call: TRBV12-3/TRBV12-4; j_call: TRBJ1-3; cdr3_aa: CASSFQGFGNTIYF; cdr3_nt: TGTGCCAGCAGTTTTCAGGGATTTGGAAACACCATATATTTT
d_call: -; clone_size: many; cdr3_length: 16; v_call: TRBV18; j_call: TRBJ1-5; cdr3_aa: CASSPPSTQGVQPQHF; cdr3_nt: TGTGCCAGCTCACCACCGTCGACCCAGGGCGTTCAGCCCCAGCATTTT
d_call: TRBD2; clone_size: many; cdr3_length: 14; v_call: TRBV7-2; j_call: TRBJ2-1; cdr3_aa: CASSSLAGDNEQFF; cdr3_nt: TGTGCCAGCAGCTCCTTAGCGGGAGACAATGAGCAGTTCTTC
d_call: TRBD2; clone_size: many; cdr3_length: 15; v_call: TRBV28; j_call: TRBJ2-7; cdr3_aa: CASSFTSGVSYEQYF; cdr3_nt: TGTGCCAGCAGTTTCACTAGCGGGGTCTCCTACGAGCAGTACTTC
d_call: -; clone_size: many; cdr3_length: 10; v_call: TRBV2; j_call: TRBJ2-7; cdr3_aa: CASSAYEQYF; cdr3_nt: TGTGCCAGCAGTGCCTACGAGCAGTACTTC
d_call: -; clone_size: -; cdr3_length: 13; v_call: TRBV19; j_call: TRBJ2-5; cdr3_aa: CASSIGVQETQYF; cdr3_nt: TGTGCCAGTAGTATAGGGGTTCAAGAGACCCAGTACTTC
d_call: -; clone_size: -; cdr3_length: 14; v_call: TRBV5-6; j_call: TRBJ1-2; cdr3_aa: CASSFGDFQWGYTF; cdr3_nt: TGTGCCAGCAGTTTTGGGGACTTCCAGTGGGGCTACACCTTC
d_call: -; clone_size: once; cdr3_length: 13; v_call: TRBV29-1; j_call: TRBJ2-7; cdr3_aa: CSVGGRDTYEQHF; cdr3_nt: TGCAGCGTTGGTGGCAGAGACACCTACGAGCAGCACTTC
d_call: -; clone_size: many; cdr3_length: 16; v_call: TRBV6-1; j_call: TRBJ1-6; cdr3_aa: CASGLQGIFNNSPLHF; cdr3_nt: TGTGCCAGCGGCTTACAGGGAATTTTTAATAATTCACCCCTCCACTTT
d_call: -; clone_size: -; cdr3_length: 15; v_call: TRBV7-9; j_call: TRBJ2-4; cdr3_aa: CASSQEESGLNIQYF; cdr3_nt: TGTGCCAGCAGCCAAGAAGAATCGGGCTTAAACATTCAGTACTTC
d_call: TRBD1; clone_size: many; cdr3_length: 15; v_call: TRBV7-2; j_call: TRBJ2-7; cdr3_aa: CASSSTGGAGHEQYF; cdr3_nt: TGTGCCAGCAGCTCGACAGGGGGCGCTGGCCACGAGCAGTACTTC
d_call: TRBD1; clone_size: few; cdr3_length: 16; v_call: TRBV4-1; j_call: TRBJ1-5; cdr3_aa: CASSQDQGGNNQPQHF; cdr3_nt: TGCGCCAGCAGCCAAGATCAGGGGGGGAACAATCAGCCCCAGCATTTT
d_call: -; clone_size: -; cdr3_length: 13; v_call: TRBV10-1; j_call: TRBJ2-7; cdr3_aa: CASSQTGYYEQYF; cdr3_nt: TGCGCCAGCTCACAGACAGGTTACTACGAGCAGTACTTC
d_call: TRBD2; clone_size: -; cdr3_length: 13; v_call: TRBV7-9; j_call: TRBJ2-3; cdr3_aa: CAKAGGSLDTQYF; cdr3_nt: TGTGCCAAAGCGGGGGGATCCTTAGATACGCAGTATTTT
d_call: -; clone_size: -; cdr3_length: 13; v_call: TRBV29-1; j_call: TRBJ1-3; cdr3_aa: CSGRGTGRNTIYF; cdr3_nt: TGCAGCGGTCGGGGGACGGGTAGAAACACCATATATTTT
d_call: TRBD2; clone_size: once; cdr3_length: 15; v_call: TRBV7-9; j_call: TRBJ2-2; cdr3_aa: CASSLAGRGAGELFF; cdr3_nt: TGTGCCAGCAGCTTAGCAGGTCGGGGGGCCGGGGAGCTGTTTTTT
d_call: -; clone_size: -; cdr3_length: 13; v_call: TRBV27; j_call: TRBJ1-2; cdr3_aa: CASSLSELGGYTF; cdr3_nt: TGTGCCAGCAGTTTGAGCGAACTGGGTGGCTACACCTTC